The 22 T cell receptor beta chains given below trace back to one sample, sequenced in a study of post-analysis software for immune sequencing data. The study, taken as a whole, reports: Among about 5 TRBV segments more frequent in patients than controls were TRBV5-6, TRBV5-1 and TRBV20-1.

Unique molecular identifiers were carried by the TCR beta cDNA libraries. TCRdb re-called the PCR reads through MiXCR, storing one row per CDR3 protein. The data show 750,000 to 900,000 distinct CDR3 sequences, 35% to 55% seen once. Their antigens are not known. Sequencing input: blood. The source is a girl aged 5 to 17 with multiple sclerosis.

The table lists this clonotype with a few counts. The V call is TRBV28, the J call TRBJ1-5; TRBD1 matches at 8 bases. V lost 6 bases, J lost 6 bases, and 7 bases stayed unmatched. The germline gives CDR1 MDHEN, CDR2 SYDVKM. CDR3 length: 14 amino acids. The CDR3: CASSPGTGSQPQHF. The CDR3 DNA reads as TGTGCCAGCAGCCCAGGGACAGGCAGTCAGCCCCAGCATTTT.

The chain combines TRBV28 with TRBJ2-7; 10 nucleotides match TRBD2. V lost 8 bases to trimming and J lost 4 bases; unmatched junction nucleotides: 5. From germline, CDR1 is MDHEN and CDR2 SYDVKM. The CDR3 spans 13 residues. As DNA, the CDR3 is TGTGCCAGCGGGCTAGCGGGAGATTACGAGCAGTACTTC. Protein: CASGLAGDYEQYF.

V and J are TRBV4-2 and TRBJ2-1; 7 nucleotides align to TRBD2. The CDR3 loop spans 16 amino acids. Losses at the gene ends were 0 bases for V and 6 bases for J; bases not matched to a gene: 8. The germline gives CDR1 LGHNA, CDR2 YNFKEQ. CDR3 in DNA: TGTGCCAGCAGCCAAGATGGCCAGCGGGACGGCAATGAGCAGTTCTTC. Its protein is CASSQDGQRDGNEQFF.

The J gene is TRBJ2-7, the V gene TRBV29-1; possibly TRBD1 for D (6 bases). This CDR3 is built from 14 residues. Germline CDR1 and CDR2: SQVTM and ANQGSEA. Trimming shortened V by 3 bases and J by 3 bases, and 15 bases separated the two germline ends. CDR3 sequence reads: CSVEGAGSRYEQYF. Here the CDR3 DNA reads TGCAGCGTTGAGGGGGCAGGGTCCCGCTACGAGCAGTACTTC.

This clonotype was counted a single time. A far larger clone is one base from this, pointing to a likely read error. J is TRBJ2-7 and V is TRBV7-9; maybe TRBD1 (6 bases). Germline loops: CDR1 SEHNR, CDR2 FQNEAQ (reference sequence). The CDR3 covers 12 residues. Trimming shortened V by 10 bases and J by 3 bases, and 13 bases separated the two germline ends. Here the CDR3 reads CAISLQGYEQYF. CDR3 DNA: TGTGCCATCAGTTTACAGGGCTACGAGCAGTACTTC.

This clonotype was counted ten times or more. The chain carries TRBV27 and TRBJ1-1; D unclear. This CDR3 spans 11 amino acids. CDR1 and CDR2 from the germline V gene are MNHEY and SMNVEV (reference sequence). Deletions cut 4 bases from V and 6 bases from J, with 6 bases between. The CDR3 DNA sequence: TGTGCCAGCAGTTCTGGGCCTGAAGCTTTCTTT. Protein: CASSSGPEAFF.

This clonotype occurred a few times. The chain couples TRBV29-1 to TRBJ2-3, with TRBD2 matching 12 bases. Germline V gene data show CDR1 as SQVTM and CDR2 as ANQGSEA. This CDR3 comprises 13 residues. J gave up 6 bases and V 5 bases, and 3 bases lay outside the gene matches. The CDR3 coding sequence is TGCAGCGTTCGGACTAGCGGGATGGATACGCAGTATTTT. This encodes CSVRTSGMDTQYF.

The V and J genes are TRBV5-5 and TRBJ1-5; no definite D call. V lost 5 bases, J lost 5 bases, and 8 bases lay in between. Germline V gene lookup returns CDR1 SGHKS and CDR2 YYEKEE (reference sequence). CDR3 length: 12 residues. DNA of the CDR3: TGTGCCAGCAGTATGCCGTATCAGCCCCAGCATTTT. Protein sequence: CASSMPYQPQHF.

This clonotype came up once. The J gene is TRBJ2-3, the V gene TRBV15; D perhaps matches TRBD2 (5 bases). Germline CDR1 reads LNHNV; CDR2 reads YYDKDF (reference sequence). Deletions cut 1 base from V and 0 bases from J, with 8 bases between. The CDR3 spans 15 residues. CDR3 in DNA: TGTGCCACCAGCAGAGTAAGCGGTAGCACAGATACGCAGTATTTT. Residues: CATSRVSGSTDTQYF. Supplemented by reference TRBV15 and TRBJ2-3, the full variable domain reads DAMVIQNPRYQVTQFGKPVTLSCSQTLNHNVMYWYQQKSSQAPKLLFHYYDKDFNNEADTPDNFQSRRPNTSFCFLDIRSPGLGDTAMYLCATSRVSGSTDTQYFGPGTRLTVL.

The DNA of the CDR3 is TGTGCCAGCAGTAGACGGGAGGTGCGGGAAAAACTGTTTTTT. Its translation: CASSRREVREKLFF. V and J are TRBV6-5 and TRBJ1-4; D gene ambiguous. CDR3 length: 14 amino acids. Between the trimmed V and J ends, which lost 5 bases and 8 bases, there was a span of 15 bases. The germline gives CDR1 MNHEY, CDR2 SVGAGI.

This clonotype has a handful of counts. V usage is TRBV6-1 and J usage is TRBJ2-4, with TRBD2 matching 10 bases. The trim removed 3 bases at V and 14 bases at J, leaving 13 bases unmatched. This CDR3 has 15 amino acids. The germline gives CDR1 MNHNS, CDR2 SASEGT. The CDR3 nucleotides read TGTGCCAGCAGTGATGAGTCTAGCGGGAGCTGGTTTAAGTACTTC. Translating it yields CASSDESSGSWFKYF.

In DNA form, the CDR3 reads TGTGCCAGCACAGACAGCTATAGAACCTACGAGCAGTACTTC. Translating it yields CASTDSYRTYEQYF. The chain joins TRBV12-3 or TRBV12-4 to TRBJ2-7; D possibly corresponds to TRBD1 (5 bases). The CDR3 is 14 amino acids. V gave up 7 bases and J gave up 2 bases, with 15 bases separating them.

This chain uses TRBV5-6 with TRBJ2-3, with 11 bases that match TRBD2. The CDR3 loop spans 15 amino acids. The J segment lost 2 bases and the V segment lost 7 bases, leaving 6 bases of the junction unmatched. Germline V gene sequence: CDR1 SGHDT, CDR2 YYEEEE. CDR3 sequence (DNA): TGTGCCAGCGGATTAGCGGGAGGGTACACAGATACGCAGTATTTT. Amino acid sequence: CASGLAGGYTDTQYF.

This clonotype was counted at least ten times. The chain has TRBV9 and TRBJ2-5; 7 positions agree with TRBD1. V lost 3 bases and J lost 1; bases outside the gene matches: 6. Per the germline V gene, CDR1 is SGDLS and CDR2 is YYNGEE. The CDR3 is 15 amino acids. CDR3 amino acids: CASSAGTATQETQYF. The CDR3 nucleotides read TGTGCCAGCAGCGCCGGGACAGCTACCCAAGAGACCCAGTACTTC.

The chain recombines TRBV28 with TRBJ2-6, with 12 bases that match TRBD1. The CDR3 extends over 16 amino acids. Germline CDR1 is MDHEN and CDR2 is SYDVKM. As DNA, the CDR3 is TGTGCTAGCCGGGACAGGGGGCCTCTTGGGGCCAACGTCCTGACTTTC. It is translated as CASRDRGPLGANVLTF. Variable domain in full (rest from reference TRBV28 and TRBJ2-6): DVKVTQSSRYLVKRTGEKVFLECVQDMDHENMFWYRQDPGLGLRLIYFSYDVKMKEKGDIPEGYSVSREKKERFSLILESASTNQTSMYLCASRDRGPLGANVLTFGAGSRLTVL.

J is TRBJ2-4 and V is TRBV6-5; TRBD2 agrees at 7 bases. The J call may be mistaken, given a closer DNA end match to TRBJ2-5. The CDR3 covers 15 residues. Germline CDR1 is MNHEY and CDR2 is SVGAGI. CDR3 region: CASSSPGGVGETQYF. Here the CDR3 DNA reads TGTGCCAGCAGTTCCCCTGGGGGGGTAGGAGAGACCCAGTACTTC.

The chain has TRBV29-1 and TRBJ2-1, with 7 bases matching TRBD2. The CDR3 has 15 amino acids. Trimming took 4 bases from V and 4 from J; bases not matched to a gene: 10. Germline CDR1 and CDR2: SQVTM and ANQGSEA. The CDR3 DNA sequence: TGCAGCGTTGGTGTAGCGGGCCTGGCTTACAATGAGCAGTTCTTC. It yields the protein CSVGVAGLAYNEQFF.

Here the CDR3 reads CSVDSRTQYF. The CDR3 DNA follows: TGCAGCGTTGACTCGCGTACGCAGTATTTT. This chain connects TRBV29-1 to TRBJ2-3; D is unclear. V gave up 3 bases and J gave up 8 bases, with 6 bases separating them. The CDR3 spans 10 residues. Germline V gives CDR1 SQVTM, CDR2 ANQGSEA.

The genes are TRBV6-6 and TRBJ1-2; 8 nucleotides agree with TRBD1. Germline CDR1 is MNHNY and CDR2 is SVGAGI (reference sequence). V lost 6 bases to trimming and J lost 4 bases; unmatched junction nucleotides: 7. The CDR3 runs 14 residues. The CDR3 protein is CASRPDRAGYGYTF. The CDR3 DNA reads TGTGCCAGCAGACCGGACAGGGCGGGCTATGGCTACACCTTC.

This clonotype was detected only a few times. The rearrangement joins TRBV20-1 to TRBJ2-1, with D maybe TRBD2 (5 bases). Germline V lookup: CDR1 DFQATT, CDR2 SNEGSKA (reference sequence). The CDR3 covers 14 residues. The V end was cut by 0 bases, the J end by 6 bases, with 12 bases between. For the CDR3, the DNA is TGCAGTGCTAGAGATAGCGATGGCGTCAATGAGCAGTTCTTC. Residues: CSARDSDGVNEQFF.

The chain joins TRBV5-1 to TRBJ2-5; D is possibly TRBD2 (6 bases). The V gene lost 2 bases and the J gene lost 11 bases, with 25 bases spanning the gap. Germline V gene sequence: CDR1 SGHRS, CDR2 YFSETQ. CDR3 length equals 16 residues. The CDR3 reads CASSFTRAGTYNEQYF. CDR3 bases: TGCGCCAGCAGCTTCACGCGGGCGGGGACCTACAATGAGCAGTACTTC.

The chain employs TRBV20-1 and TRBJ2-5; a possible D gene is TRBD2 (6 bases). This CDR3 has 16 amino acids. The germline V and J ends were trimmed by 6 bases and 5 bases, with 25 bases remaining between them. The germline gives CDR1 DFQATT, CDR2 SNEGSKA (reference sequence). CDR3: CSAIFSLGSLRETQYF. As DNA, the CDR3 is TGCAGTGCCATCTTTTCGCTCGGGAGCCTCCGGGAGACCCAGTACTTC.